Described below is a single T cell receptor (beta chain) sequence and its context. What it binds is not known. Expressed TCRB transcripts were sequenced after all isolated RNA was converted to cDNA. Repertoires were generated with immunoSEQ multiplex PCR, while TCRdb's copy carries only in-frame clones and drops some. Seen here are 250,000 to 300,000 clones, about 13% observed once, and the top ten hold 0.015% to 0.02%. This sample was taken from a study of beta chain features in type 1 diabetes. This CDR3 spans 14 amino acids. Germline V gene data show CDR1 as MDHEN and CDR2 as SYDVKM. J was trimmed by 6 bases and V by 8 bases; bases with no gene match: 12. Populations obtained by sorting all exceeded 98% purity. Broader study findings: Shorter TCRB CDR3s, moderately but significantly so, marked every one of the four CD4+ subsets in Type 1 diabetes patients.

The receptor comes from a man aged 25-45 years with type 1 diabetes. Sequenced: naive CD4+ T cells from blood. The V and J genes are TRBV28 and TRBJ1-2, with 7 positions matching TRBD1. CDR3 sequence reads: CASGPPGTANGYTF. The CDR3, as DNA: TGTGCCAGCGGACCGCCCGGGACAGCCAATGGCTACACCTTC.